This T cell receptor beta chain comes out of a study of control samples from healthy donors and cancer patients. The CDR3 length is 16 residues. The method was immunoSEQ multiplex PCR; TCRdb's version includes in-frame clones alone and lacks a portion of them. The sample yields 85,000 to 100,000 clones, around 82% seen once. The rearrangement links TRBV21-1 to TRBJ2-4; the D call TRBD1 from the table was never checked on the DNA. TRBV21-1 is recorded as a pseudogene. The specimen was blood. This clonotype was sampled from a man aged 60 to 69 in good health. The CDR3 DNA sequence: TGTGCCAGCAAGTGTCGGGACAGCCTAGCCAAAAACATTCAGTACTTC. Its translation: CASKCRDSLAKNIQYF.